The present T cell receptor beta chain was sequenced within a study of cytomegalovirus exposure and HLA in healthy donors. About the research overall: Of several hundred genotyped donors, about 80% clustered with self-reported Caucasian donors.

The PCR made use of 60 Vbeta and 13 Jbeta primers. Here immunoSEQ multiplex PCR was the method, and the copy in TCRdb shows in-frame clones only, minus some. The sample includes about 160,000 clones, 70% to 80% of them seen just once. Findings and limits, study-wide: Earlier results showed most TCR beta V segments being productive about 87% or about 30% of the time.

On this clone itself: Its antigen is not identified.

Sample: PBMCs. The TCR originated in a human donor in good health.

The chain's CDR3 is CASSTGGSTEAFF. The CDR3 DNA reads TGTGCCAGTAGTACAGGGGGCAGCACTGAAGCTTTCTTT. The chain employs TRBV19 and TRBJ1-1, with 8 bases fitting TRBD1. The CDR3 loop spans 13 amino acids. The ends lost 4 bases at V and 4 bases at J; junction bases unmatched: 2. Germline V lookup: CDR1 LNHDA, CDR2 SQIVND (reference sequence). Combining the CDR3 with reference TRBV19 and TRBJ1-1 gives the whole variable domain DGGITQSPKYLFRKEGQNVTLSCEQNLNHDAMYWYRQDPGQGLRLIYYSQIVNDFQKGDIAEGYSVSREKKESFPLTVTSAQKNPTAFYLCASSTGGSTEAFFGQGTRLTVV.